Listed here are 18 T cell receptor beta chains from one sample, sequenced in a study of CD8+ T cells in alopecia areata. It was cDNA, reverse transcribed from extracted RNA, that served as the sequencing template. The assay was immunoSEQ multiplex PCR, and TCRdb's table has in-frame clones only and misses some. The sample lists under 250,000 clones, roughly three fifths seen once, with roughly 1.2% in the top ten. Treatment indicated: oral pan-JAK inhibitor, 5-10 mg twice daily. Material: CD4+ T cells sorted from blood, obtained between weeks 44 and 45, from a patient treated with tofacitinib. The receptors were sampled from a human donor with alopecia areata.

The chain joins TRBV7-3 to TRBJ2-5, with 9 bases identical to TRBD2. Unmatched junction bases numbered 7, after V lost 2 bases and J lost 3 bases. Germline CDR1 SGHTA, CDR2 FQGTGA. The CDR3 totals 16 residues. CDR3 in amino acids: CASSLARLAGKETQYF. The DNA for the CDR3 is TGTGCCAGCAGCTTAGCTCGTCTAGCGGGGAAAGAGACCCAGTACTTC. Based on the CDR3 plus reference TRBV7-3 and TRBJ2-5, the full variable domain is GAGVSQTPSNKVTEKGKYVELRCDPISGHTALYWYRQSLGQGPEFLIYFQGTGAADDSGLPNDRFFAVRPEGSVSTLKIQRTERGDSAVYLCASSLARLAGKETQYFGPGTRLLVL.

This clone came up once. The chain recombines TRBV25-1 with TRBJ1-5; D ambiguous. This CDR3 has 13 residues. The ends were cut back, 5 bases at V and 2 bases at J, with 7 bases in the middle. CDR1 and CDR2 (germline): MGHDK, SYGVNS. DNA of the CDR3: TGTGCCAGCAGTTTCGGGGGCAATCAGCCCCAGCATTTT. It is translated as CASSFGGNQPQHF.

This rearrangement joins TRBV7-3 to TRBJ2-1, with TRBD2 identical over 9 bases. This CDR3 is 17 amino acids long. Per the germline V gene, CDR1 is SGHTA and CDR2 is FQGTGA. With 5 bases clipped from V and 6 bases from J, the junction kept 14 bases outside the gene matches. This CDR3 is CASSLKPLGTSRNEQFF. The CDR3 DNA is TGTGCCAGCAGCCTAAAACCATTGGGGACTAGCCGCAATGAGCAGTTCTTC. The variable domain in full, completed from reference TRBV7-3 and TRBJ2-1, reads GAGVSQTPSNKVTEKGKYVELRCDPISGHTALYWYRQSLGQGPEFLIYFQGTGAADDSGLPNDRFFAVRPEGSVSTLKIQRTERGDSAVYLCASSLKPLGTSRNEQFFGPGTRLTVL.

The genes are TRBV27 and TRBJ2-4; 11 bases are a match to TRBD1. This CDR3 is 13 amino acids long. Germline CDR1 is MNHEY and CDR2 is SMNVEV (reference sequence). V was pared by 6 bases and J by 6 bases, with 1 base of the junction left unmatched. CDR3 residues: CASRGQGGNIQYF. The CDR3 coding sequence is TGTGCCAGCAGGGGACAGGGGGGAAACATTCAGTACTTC.

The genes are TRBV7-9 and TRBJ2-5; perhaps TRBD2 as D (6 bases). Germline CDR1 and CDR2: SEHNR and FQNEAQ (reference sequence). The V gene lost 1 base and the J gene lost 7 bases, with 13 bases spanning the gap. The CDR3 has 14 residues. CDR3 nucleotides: TGTGCCAGCAGCTTAGAGCCCGCCGGGGGGACCCAGTACTTC. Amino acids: CASSLEPAGGTQYF. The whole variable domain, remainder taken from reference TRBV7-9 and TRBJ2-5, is DTGVSQNPRHKITKRGQNVTFRCDPISEHNRLYWYRQTLGQGPEFLTYFQNEAQLEKSRLLSDRFSAERPKGSFSTLEIQRTEQGDSAMYLCASSLEPAGGTQYFGPGTRLLVL.

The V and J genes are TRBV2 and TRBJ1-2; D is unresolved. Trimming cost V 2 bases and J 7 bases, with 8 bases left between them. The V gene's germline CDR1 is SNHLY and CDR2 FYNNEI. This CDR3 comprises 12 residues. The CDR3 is CASSETNSGYTF. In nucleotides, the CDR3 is TGTGCCAGCAGTGAAACAAACAGTGGCTACACCTTC.

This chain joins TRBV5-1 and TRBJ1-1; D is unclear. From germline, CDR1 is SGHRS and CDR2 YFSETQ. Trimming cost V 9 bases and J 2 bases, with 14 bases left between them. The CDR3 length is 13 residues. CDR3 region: CATRGEPNTEAFF. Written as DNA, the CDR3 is TGCGCCACAAGAGGAGAACCCAACACTGAAGCTTTCTTT.

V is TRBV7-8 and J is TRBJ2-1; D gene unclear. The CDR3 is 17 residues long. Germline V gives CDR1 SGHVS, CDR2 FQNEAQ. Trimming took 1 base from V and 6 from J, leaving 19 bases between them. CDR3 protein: CASSLVFGLSSPNEQFF. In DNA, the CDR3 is TGTGCCAGCAGCTTAGTGTTTGGCCTTTCGTCGCCCAATGAGCAGTTCTTC.

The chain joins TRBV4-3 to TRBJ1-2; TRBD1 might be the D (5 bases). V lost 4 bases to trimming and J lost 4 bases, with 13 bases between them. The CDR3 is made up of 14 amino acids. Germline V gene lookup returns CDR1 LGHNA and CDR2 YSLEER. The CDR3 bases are TGCGCCAGCAGCCCGAGCAGGGCTAGCTATGGCTACACCTTC. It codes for CASSPSRASYGYTF.

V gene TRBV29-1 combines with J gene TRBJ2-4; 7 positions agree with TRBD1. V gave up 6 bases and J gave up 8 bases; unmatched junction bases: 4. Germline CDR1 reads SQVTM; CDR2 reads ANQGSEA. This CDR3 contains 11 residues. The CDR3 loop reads CSVRQGYIQYF. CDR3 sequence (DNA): TGCAGCGTAAGACAGGGATACATTCAGTACTTC.

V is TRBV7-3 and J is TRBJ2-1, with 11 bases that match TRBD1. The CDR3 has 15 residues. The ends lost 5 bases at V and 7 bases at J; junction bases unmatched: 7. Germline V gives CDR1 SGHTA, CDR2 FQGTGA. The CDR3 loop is CASSRGTGGRNEQFF. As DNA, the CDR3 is TGTGCCAGCAGCCGAGGGACAGGGGGTAGAAATGAGCAGTTCTTC.

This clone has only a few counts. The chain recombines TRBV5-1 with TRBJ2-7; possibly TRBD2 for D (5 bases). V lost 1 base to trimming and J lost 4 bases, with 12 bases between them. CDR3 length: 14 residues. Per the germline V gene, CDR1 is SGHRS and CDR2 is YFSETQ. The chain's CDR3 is CASSLSLGDYEQYF. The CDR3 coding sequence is TGCGCCAGCAGCTTGTCCCTCGGGGATTACGAGCAGTACTTC.

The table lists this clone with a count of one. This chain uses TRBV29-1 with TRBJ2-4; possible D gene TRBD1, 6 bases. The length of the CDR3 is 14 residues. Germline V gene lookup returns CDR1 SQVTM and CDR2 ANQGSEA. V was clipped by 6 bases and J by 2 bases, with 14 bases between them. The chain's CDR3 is CSVDTGKTKNIQYF. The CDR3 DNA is TGCAGCGTAGACACAGGGAAAACCAAAAACATTCAGTACTTC.

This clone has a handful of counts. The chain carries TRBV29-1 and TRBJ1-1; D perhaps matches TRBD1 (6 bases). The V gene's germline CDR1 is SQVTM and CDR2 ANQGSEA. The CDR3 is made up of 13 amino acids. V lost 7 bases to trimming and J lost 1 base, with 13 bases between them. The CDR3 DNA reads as TGCAGCGGGATGGACAGAAAGAACACTGAAGCTTTCTTT. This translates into CSGMDRKNTEAFF. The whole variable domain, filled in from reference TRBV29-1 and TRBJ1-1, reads SAVISQKPSRDICQRGTSLTIQCQVDSQVTMMFWYRQQPGQSLTLIATANQGSEATYESGFVIDKFPISRPNLTFSTLTVSNMSPEDSSIYLCSGMDRKNTEAFFGQGTRLTVV.

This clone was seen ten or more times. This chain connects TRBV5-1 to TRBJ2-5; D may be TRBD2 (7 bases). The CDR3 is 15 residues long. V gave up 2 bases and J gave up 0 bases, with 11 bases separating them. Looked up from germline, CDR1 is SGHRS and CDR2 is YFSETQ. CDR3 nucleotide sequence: TGCGCCAGCAGCTTTGGGGGGGCCCACCAAGAGACCCAGTACTTC. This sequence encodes CASSFGGAHQETQYF.

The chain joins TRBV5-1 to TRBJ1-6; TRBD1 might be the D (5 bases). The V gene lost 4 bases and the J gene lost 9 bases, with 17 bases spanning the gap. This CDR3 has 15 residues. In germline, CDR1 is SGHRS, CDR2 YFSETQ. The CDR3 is CASSSETGPGSPLHF. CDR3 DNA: TGCGCCAGCAGCAGTGAAACGGGGCCCGGTTCACCCCTCCACTTT.

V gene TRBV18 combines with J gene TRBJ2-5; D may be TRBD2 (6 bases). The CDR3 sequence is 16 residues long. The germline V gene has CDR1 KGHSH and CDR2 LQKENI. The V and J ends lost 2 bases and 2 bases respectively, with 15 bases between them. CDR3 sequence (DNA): TGTGCCAGCTCACCAATCGGGAGCGTCAGTCAAGAGACCCAGTACTTC. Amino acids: CASSPIGSVSQETQYF.

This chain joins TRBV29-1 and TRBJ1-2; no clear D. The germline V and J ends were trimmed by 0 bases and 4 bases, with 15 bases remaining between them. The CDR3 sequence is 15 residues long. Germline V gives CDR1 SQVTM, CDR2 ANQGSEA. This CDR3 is CSVEDSIHQAYGYTF. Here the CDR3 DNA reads TGCAGCGTTGAAGATTCGATTCACCAGGCCTATGGCTACACCTTC.